The entry below gives a single T cell receptor (beta chain) sequence along with its context. Germline trimming cut 8 bases from V and 0 bases from J; bases unmatched to any gene: 10. Germline values: CDR1 SNHLY, CDR2 FYNNEI. The length of the CDR3 is 18 residues. How the authors handled the data: Amplification of reference gene primers provided the estimated nucleated cell counts. Produced via immunoSEQ multiplex PCR; TCRdb's table is partial and in-frame only. V, J and clone size are those of that table, while D and trimming were read from the DNA. The table records over 150,000 clones, around 83% of them present only once. The entry originates in a study of blood T cell repertoires in COVID-19. Study as a whole: The United States, Italy and Spain were the sources of the acute and convalescent COVID-19 samples. PBMCs, B-cell-depleted T cells, or T cells provided the cDNA or gDNA that made up the material.

Followed over time, Seattle patients had been enrolled while infection was active. The TCR sequence derives from a woman in her seventies with COVID-19, enrolled during active disease. This rearrangement joins TRBV2 to TRBJ2-1; 13 bases agree with TRBD2. The sequenced material came from peripheral blood. CDR3 DNA sequence: TGTGCCAGCGATACTCCTTGGACTAGCGGGGGCTCCTACAATGAGCAGTTCTTC. Its translation is CASDTPWTSGGSYNEQFF.